Listed here are 26 T cell receptor beta chains from one sample, sequenced in a study of shared clonotypes between healthy human individuals. Here immunoSEQ multiplex PCR was the method, and the copy in TCRdb shows in-frame clones only, minus some. The sample carries over 2 million clones, 92% recorded once. The sample was naive CD4+ T cells from PBMCs. Stated subset: CD45RA+ positively selected. These receptors were collected from a man aged 18 to 30 in good health. Some clones in this sample may be carry-over from other donors' samples.

The V call is TRBV7-9, the J call TRBJ2-5; D not resolved. Germline V gives CDR1 SEHNR, CDR2 FQNEAQ (reference sequence). Deletions cut 5 bases from V and 7 bases from J, with 8 bases between. This CDR3 is 11 amino acids long. The CDR3 sequence: CASSPPRTQYF. Here the CDR3 DNA reads TGTGCCAGCAGCCCGCCCCGGACCCAGTACTTC.

The chain links TRBV27 to TRBJ2-7; D possibly corresponds to TRBD2 (5 bases). Germline loops: CDR1 MNHEY, CDR2 SMNVEV (reference sequence). The V gene lost 3 bases and the J gene lost 7 bases, with 10 bases spanning the gap. This CDR3 is built from 12 residues. CDR3 nucleotides: TGTGCCAGCAGTTTGGATGGCGGGGAGCAGTACTTC. Residues: CASSLDGGEQYF.

V and J are TRBV19 and TRBJ2-3; D assignment may be TRBD1 or TRBD2 (5 bases each). The germline V gene has CDR1 LNHDA and CDR2 SQIVND (reference sequence). The CDR3 is 14 residues long. V lost 7 bases and J lost 2, with 13 bases in between. The CDR3 sequence is CASTRRDDTDTQYF. CDR3 sequence (DNA): TGTGCCAGTACCCGCCGGGACGACACAGATACGCAGTATTTT. Looking up the rest from reference TRBV19 and TRBJ2-3 gives the full variable domain: DGGITQSPKYLFRKEGQNVTLSCEQNLNHDAMYWYRQDPGQGLRLIYYSQIVNDFQKGDIAEGYSVSREKKESFPLTVTSAQKNPTAFYLCASTRRDDTDTQYFGPGTRLTVL.

V is TRBV4-1 and J is TRBJ2-7, with 7 nucleotides matching TRBD1. This CDR3 has 15 amino acids. CDR1 is MGHRA, CDR2 YSYEKL, per germline. V dropped 4 bases and J dropped 6; count of bases not matched to a gene: 12. The CDR3 DNA follows: TGCGCCAGCAGCCGGGACAGTTCTTCTGTCTTCGAGCAGTACTTC. Translating it yields CASSRDSSSVFEQYF.

The rearrangement links TRBV27 to TRBJ2-5; 11 bases fit TRBD2. Trimming removed 5 bases from V and 5 bases from J; junction bases left unmatched: 4. CDR3 size: 14 residues. Germline-derived CDR1 and CDR2 are MNHEY and SMNVEV (reference sequence). The CDR3 DNA reads TGTGCCAGCAGTCCCCGACTAGCGGGGGAGACCCAGTACTTC. This translates into CASSPRLAGETQYF.

This clone is a singleton in its sample. The J gene is TRBJ2-5, the V gene TRBV30, with D possibly TRBD2 on 5 matching bases. Germline values: CDR1 GTSNPN, CDR2 SVGIG (reference sequence). This CDR3 spans 12 amino acids. Trimming took 0 bases from V and 5 from J, leaving 7 bases between them. The CDR3 sequence is CAWSVWRETQYF. CDR3 sequence (DNA): TGTGCCTGGAGTGTATGGAGGGAGACCCAGTACTTC.

This chain joins TRBV11-3 and TRBJ2-1, with D possibly called TRBD1 or TRBD2 (5 bases each). Deletions cut 0 bases from V and 8 bases from J, with 14 bases between. The V gene's germline CDR1 is SGHNT and CDR2 YENEEA. The CDR3 consists of 15 residues. CDR3 nucleotide sequence: TGTGCCAGCAGCTTAGATCGCGGGTTGGGGCATGAGCAGTTCTTC. This codes for CASSLDRGLGHEQFF.

V is TRBV19 and J is TRBJ1-2; D is undetermined. V lost 6 bases and J 9 bases, leaving 17 bases between the germline ends. The CDR3 loop spans 13 amino acids. Per the germline V gene, CDR1 is LNHDA and CDR2 is SQIVND (reference sequence). CDR3 sequence reads: CASSKDASSSYTF. CDR3 nucleotides: TGTGCCAGTAGCAAGGACGCGTCTTCGAGCTACACCTTC.

This clone is a singleton in its sample. This specimen includes other DNA sequences encoding the same CDR3. The CDR3 loop reads CASSVGGSRYEQYF. The CDR3 nucleotides read TGTGCCAGCAGCGTAGGCGGTAGCAGGTACGAGCAGTACTTC. The chain couples TRBV9 to TRBJ2-7, with D hard to call. There are 14 residues in the CDR3. Germline CDR1 and CDR2: SGDLS and YYNGEE. Trimming cost V 0 bases and J 4 bases, with 11 bases left between them.

In its sample, this clone was seen once. The chain joins TRBV9 to TRBJ1-3; no definite D call. Trimming took 0 bases from V and 0 from J, leaving 13 bases between them. Germline-derived CDR1 and CDR2 are SGDLS and YYNGEE. CDR3 length equals 17 residues. CDR3 loop: CASSVEGRRISGNTIYF. The CDR3, as DNA: TGTGCCAGCAGCGTAGAGGGTCGACGGATCTCTGGAAACACCATATATTTT.

V gene TRBV27 combines with J gene TRBJ2-3; TRBD2 agrees at 12 bases. This CDR3 comprises 15 residues. The germline V gene has CDR1 MNHEY and CDR2 SMNVEV (reference sequence). V lost 4 bases and J lost 6; bases outside the gene matches: 5. In DNA, the CDR3 is TGTGCCAGCAGTTCTAGCGGGAGGGCCTTGGATACGCAGTATTTT. Translated: CASSSSGRALDTQYF.

The chain joins TRBV7-2 to TRBJ2-5; D not certain. The V and J ends lost 5 bases and 1 base respectively, with 5 bases between them. Germline lookup yields CDR1 SGHTA and CDR2 FQGNSA. The CDR3 sequence is 12 residues long. Here the CDR3 DNA reads TGTGCCAGCAGCGGGTCCCAAGAGACCCAGTACTTC. Translating it yields CASSGSQETQYF.

To note about this clone: This sample also contains other DNA sequences that code for the same CDR3. The J gene is TRBJ2-1, the V gene TRBV7-3; D gene ambiguous. The V end lost 1 base, the J end lost 7 bases, and 5 bases lay between the germline ends. Germline CDR1 SGHTA, CDR2 FQGTGA. The CDR3 is 12 residues long. The CDR3 DNA follows: TGTGCCAGCAGCTTAATCGGGAATGAGCAGTTCTTC. This encodes CASSLIGNEQFF. The full variable domain, completed using reference TRBV7-3 and TRBJ2-1, is GAGVSQTPSNKVTEKGKYVELRCDPISGHTALYWYRQSLGQGPEFLIYFQGTGAADDSGLPNDRFFAVRPEGSVSTLKIQRTERGDSAVYLCASSLIGNEQFFGPGTRLTVL.

This sequence joins TRBV2 and TRBJ2-1; the match to TRBD2 covers 8 bases. Germline lookup yields CDR1 SNHLY and CDR2 FYNNEI. The CDR3 covers 17 residues. After removal of 0 bases from V and 4 bases from J, the junction contained 8 bases not matched to a gene. The CDR3 protein is CASSEALGLADYNEQFF. DNA of the CDR3: TGTGCCAGCAGTGAAGCGCTTGGACTAGCAGATTACAATGAGCAGTTCTTC.

The gene calls are TRBV5-1 and TRBJ1-1; no firm D call. This CDR3 is 15 amino acids long. CDR1 SGHRS and CDR2 YFSETQ come from the germline V gene. V was clipped by 4 bases and J by 4 bases, with 17 bases between them. The CDR3 spells CASSPEPLHTTEAFF. CDR3 DNA sequence: TGCGCCAGCAGCCCGGAACCACTACATACCACTGAAGCTTTCTTT.

The rearrangement links TRBV5-1 to TRBJ2-5; D gene ambiguous. Trimming removed 4 bases at V and 5 bases at J, with 12 bases between. The CDR3 loop spans 13 amino acids. The V gene's germline CDR1 is SGHRS and CDR2 YFSETQ. CDR3 nucleotide sequence: TGCGCCAGCAGCCCCGGTTGGTCGGAGACCCAGTACTTC. This encodes CASSPGWSETQYF. The complete variable domain, with remaining parts taken from reference TRBV5-1 and TRBJ2-5, reads KAGVTQTPRYLIKTRGQQVTLSCSPISGHRSVSWYQQTPGQGLQFLFEYFSETQRNKGNFPGRFSGRQFSNSRSEMNVSTLELGDSALYLCASSPGWSETQYFGPGTRLLVL.

V gene TRBV25-1 combines with J gene TRBJ2-1; D is undetermined. The germline V gene has CDR1 MGHDK and CDR2 SYGVNS. This CDR3 is built from 15 residues. Trimming shortened V by 2 bases and J by 4 bases, and 12 bases separated the two germline ends. The CDR3 is CASSETNGKYNEQFF. The CDR3 nucleotides are TGTGCCAGCAGTGAAACGAATGGGAAATACAATGAGCAGTTCTTC.

The rearrangement joins TRBV6-1 to TRBJ2-4; TRBD2 is a possible D gene (6 bases). This CDR3 is built from 14 residues. Germline lookup yields CDR1 MNHNS and CDR2 SASEGT. V dropped 10 bases and J dropped 6 bases, with 19 bases sitting between them. CDR3: CATLFRGSGNIQYF. In DNA, the CDR3 is TGTGCCACTCTTTTTCGGGGGTCGGGAAACATTCAGTACTTC.

The V gene is TRBV28, the J gene TRBJ2-3, with D tentatively TRBD2 (5 bases). CDR3 size: 15 residues. Germline values: CDR1 MDHEN, CDR2 SYDVKM. V was pared by 7 bases and J by 2 bases, with 16 bases between. The CDR3, as DNA: TGTGCCAGCACCCTAAGGACTCATGACACAGATACGCAGTATTTT. It encodes CASTLRTHDTDTQYF.

Only one count was recorded for this clone. The V gene is TRBV27, the J gene TRBJ2-6; weak D call: TRBD1 (6 bases). V shed 4 bases and J shed 0 bases, with 19 bases lying between them. In germline, CDR1 is MNHEY, CDR2 SMNVEV (reference sequence). The CDR3 sequence is 19 residues long. The CDR3 nucleotides read TGTGCCAGCAGTTCACCAAGACAGGAAACATCCTCTGGGGCCAACGTCCTGACTTTC. Its protein product is CASSSPRQETSSGANVLTF.

The chain joins TRBV6-5 to TRBJ2-7; 10 positions agree with TRBD1. The junction had 6 bases not matched to a gene; V was cut back by 5 bases and J by 5 bases. CDR1 and CDR2 (germline): MNHEY, SVGAGI. There are 14 residues in the CDR3. CDR3 sequence reads: CASSLRDRGHEQYF. The CDR3 DNA sequence: TGTGCCAGCAGTCTCCGGGACAGGGGTCACGAGCAGTACTTC.

The gene calls are TRBV6-1 and TRBJ1-1; 8 bases map to TRBD1. Germline V CDR1 and CDR2: MNHNS, SASEGT. CDR3 size: 14 residues. With 6 bases clipped from V and 4 bases from J, the junction kept 7 bases outside the gene matches. In DNA, the CDR3 is TGTGCCAGCAGGGAAACAGGGGGTCTCACTGAAGCTTTCTTT. As protein: CASRETGGLTEAFF.

The rearrangement links TRBV9 to TRBJ2-7; D may be TRBD1 (5 bases). Trimming removed 0 bases at V and 6 bases at J, with 10 bases between. From germline, CDR1 is SGDLS and CDR2 YYNGEE. The CDR3 is 13 residues long. The CDR3 coding sequence is TGTGCCAGCAGCGTAGCAGGGTTAGGCGAGCAGTACTTC. Translated: CASSVAGLGEQYF.

The chain carries TRBV6-5 and TRBJ1-2; D not certain. The germline gives CDR1 MNHEY, CDR2 SVGAGI. The CDR3 extends over 12 amino acids. V dropped 6 bases and J dropped 8 bases, with 13 bases sitting between them. CDR3 residues: CASREVKRGYTF. The CDR3 bases are TGTGCCAGCAGGGAAGTCAAACGCGGCTACACCTTC.

J is TRBJ1-1 and V is TRBV7-3; D gene unclear. Germline V lookup: CDR1 SGHTA, CDR2 FQGTGA. The V end was cut by 2 bases, the J end by 7 bases, with 11 bases between. This CDR3 region has 13 residues. The CDR3 DNA is TGTGCCAGCAGCTTATCCAGAGACAATGAAGCTTTCTTT. Amino acid sequence: CASSLSRDNEAFF. Filled out from reference TRBV7-3 and TRBJ1-1, the complete variable domain reads GAGVSQTPSNKVTEKGKYVELRCDPISGHTALYWYRQSLGQGPEFLIYFQGTGAADDSGLPNDRFFAVRPEGSVSTLKIQRTERGDSAVYLCASSLSRDNEAFFGQGTRLTVV.

In nucleotides, the CDR3 is TGTGCCAGCAGCTTAGATAGGAGGACTAGCGGGCGTTGGGACACCGGGGAGCTGTTTTTT. This codes for CASSLDRRTSGRWDTGELFF. This chain uses TRBV11-3 with TRBJ2-2, with 11 bases identical to TRBD2. In germline, CDR1 is SGHNT, CDR2 YENEEA. V shed 0 bases and J 3 bases; nucleotides not matched to a gene: 12. This CDR3 spans 20 amino acids.